The text below deals with one T cell receptor beta chain. The data were obtained in a study of blood T cell repertoires in COVID-19. At the level of the study: From T cells, B-cell-depleted T cells, or PBMCs came the material, which was cDNA or gDNA.

Here immunoSEQ multiplex PCR was the method, and the copy in TCRdb shows in-frame clones only, minus some. The sample has 84,000 or so clones, under 85% seen once; the top ten hold under 35%. This CDR3 is 13 amino acids long. The clonotype was recovered from an elderly woman with acute or convalescent COVID-19. This chain uses TRBV21-1 with TRBJ2-7; the D call in the table, TRBD1, was not verified against the DNA. TRBV21-1 corresponds to a pseudogene. The sequenced sample consisted of peripheral blood. The CDR3 DNA follows: TGTGCCAGCAGTAAAAGACAGGCCTACGAGCAGTACTTC. Amino acids: CASSKRQAYEQYF.